This paragraph reports one TCR beta chain. Its antigen specificity is not known. No qualities accompany the bases; no much larger clone lies one base away. The source of the sample is a study of blood T cell repertoires in COVID-19 (dated by TCRdb to 2019 to 2021). Study-wide context: Samples from collaborators originated in the United States, Italy and Spain and spanned both the acute and convalescent phases of COVID-19. The prospective study material was composed of cDNA or gDNA derived from T cells, B-cell-depleted T cells, or PBMCs. The dataset comprised deeply sampled blood TCRbeta repertoires from subjects exposed to, actively infected with, or recovered from COVID-19. The repertoires were made available in a free public database intended to serve as a resource for research on the immune response to SARS-CoV-2. The samples were drawn from the first 160 participants of the ongoing ImmuneRACE study and from 1,254 subjects provided by 6 global collaborators. Sample metadata almost always included a de-identified subject ID, COVID-19 status, age in years and sex. Where HLA class I and class II types were available, the types were taken from metadata supplied by the sample provider, not from assay-based typing.

TCRbeta CDR3 regions were amplified from genomic DNA using the immunoSEQ Assay, a bias-controlled multiplex PCR. Per the source publication's procedure: The number of nucleated cells in each sample was estimated from the amplification of reference gene primers within the assay. To quantify the absolute abundance of each unique TCRbeta CDR3 rearrangement, sequence reads were collapsed and filtered. Productive Simpson clonality was computed per sample as the square root of Simpson's diversity index over productive rearrangements. TCRdb obtained this table from immuneACCESS and retained in-frame rearrangements with V and J assigned. These tables miss some clones; where compared with another copy, unresolved V genes account for less than half of the shortfall, and the remainder is unexplained. Clonal size and the V and J genes are those of that table, whereas D and trimming came from the DNA. Across this sample there are more than 70,000 clones, with 86% seen only once. The ten largest clones take up around 5.3% of the sample.

The CDR3 contains 14 residues, cysteine and phenylalanine counted. CDR3 DNA is the only sequence kept; it has 42 bases, read in frame from the first base. V and J lose 0 bases and 4 bases, and a span of 10 bases separates them. CDR1 SGHRS and CDR2 YFSETQ were looked up in the germline V gene. Each collaborating institution followed its own protocols to collect whole blood in K2EDTA tubes. For TCRbeta analysis, collaborator samples were shipped as frozen whole blood, as isolated PBMCs, or as DNA extracted from either sample type. Overall study outcomes, separate from this receptor: The amount of clinical and demographic metadata varied by source and participant and was provided uncurated.

The sample consisted of peripheral blood. The chain was built from TRBV5-1 and TRBJ1-2, with a tentative D gene TRBD1 over 5 matching bases. This clonotype originated in a man between 50 and 59 years old with active or convalescent COVID-19. The encoded CDR3 is CASSLAQGSYGYTF. The DNA sequence is TGCGCCAGCAGCTTGGCTCAGGGTAGCTATGGCTACACCTTC.